The rows below give T cell receptor beta chains drawn from one sample of a study of cytomegalovirus exposure and HLA in healthy donors. The assay was immunoSEQ multiplex PCR, and TCRdb's table has in-frame clones only and misses some. The table lists 200,000 or so clones, over 70% of them singletons. The sequencing sample was made of PBMCs. The receptors come from a woman aged 18-29 years in good health and CMV-seropositive. Each CDR3 is given with its conserved first and last residue. D genes are given only for firm matches.

D gene	V gene	J gene	CDR3 protein
TRBD1	TRBV2	TRBJ1-3	CASSDRVAGNTIYF
.	TRBV6-1	TRBJ1-1	CASSEALRAFF
.	TRBV30	TRBJ1-4	CAWSRNEKLFF
.	TRBV28	TRBJ1-1	CASSFHRTTEAFF
.	TRBV5-7	TRBJ1-5	CASSPRQMRVGQPQHF
.	TRBV11-2	TRBJ2-7	CASSLGSQVAEEQYF
TRBD2	TRBV7-6	TRBJ2-3	CASSPGTSGISASTDTQYF
TRBD1	TRBV5-1	TRBJ2-3	CASSSGTGLQDTQYF
.	TRBV19	TRBJ1-2	CASTDTGLDGYTF
.	TRBV5-5	TRBJ1-2	CASSFDERGGYTF
.	TRBV19	TRBJ1-2	CASSMRPQILNYGYTF
TRBD1	TRBV7-9	TRBJ1-1	CASSLGGQLNTEAFF
.	TRBV7-6	TRBJ1-1	CASSESRGTEAFF
.	TRBV7-9	TRBJ2-2	CSSSLARYTDTGELFF
TRBD1	TRBV29-1	TRBJ2-7	CSVAGTGYEQYF
.	TRBV29-1	TRBJ1-2	CSVVRSNYGYTF
.	TRBV27	TRBJ1-5	CASSSMNQPQHF
.	TRBV2	TRBJ2-1	CASRKLYNEQFF
.	TRBV27	TRBJ1-5	CASSLGRDSSQPQHF
TRBD2	TRBV5-4	TRBJ2-5	CASRIAGRETQYF
.	TRBV9	TRBJ1-4	CASSAGLSNEKLFF
.	TRBV21-1	TRBJ1-2	CASSKGQGARYGYTF
TRBD2	TRBV30	TRBJ2-5	CACTSGGVTQYF
.	TRBV4-3	TRBJ1-6	CASSQSETVGSPLHF
TRBD1	TRBV9	TRBJ2-3	CASSVRQGEDTQYF
.	TRBV5-1	TRBJ2-1	CASSLEQGRDNEQFF
TRBD2	TRBV4-1	TRBJ2-2	CASSQVSGGRPFHTGELFF
.	TRBV11-2	TRBJ2-7	CASSLISGINEQYF
TRBD1	TRBV7-9	TRBJ1-1	CASTSGTVNTEAFF
TRBD1	TRBV5-6	TRBJ2-7	CASSLANRGWVEQYF
TRBD1	TRBV5-1	TRBJ2-6	CASSLGTGPIGLTF
TRBD2	TRBV9	TRBJ2-5	CASSVAISGGAEETQYF
.	TRBV27	TRBJ1-1	CASSLAPQGTEAFF
TRBD2	TRBV2	TRBJ2-5	CASMGRGGLDEQYF
.	TRBV9	TRBJ1-6	CASSELRGGSPLHF
.	TRBV11-2	TRBJ1-1	CASSLDQGSRAFF
TRBD1	TRBV6-1	TRBJ1-3	CASSATGQPLSGNTIYF
TRBD1	TRBV19	TRBJ2-3	CASSRTGSTDTQYF
.	TRBV30	TRBJ2-3	CAWRRVSRDADTQYF
.	TRBV6-1	TRBJ1-1	CASSEALREMNTEAFF
.	TRBV19	TRBJ1-2	CASSRGGGYGYTF
.	TRBV15	TRBJ2-1	CATRGAPSYNEQFF
.	TRBV15	TRBJ2-1	CATSRADSPNEQFF
.	TRBV4-1	TRBJ1-4	CASSQGPGQRNEKLFF
.	TRBV29-1	TRBJ2-5	CSVVSTYSPETQYF
.	TRBV4-3	TRBJ2-3	CASSSHLEADTQYF